Below are 8 T cell receptor beta chains sequenced from a single sample in a study of human T cells and chemical hapten exposure. As to time point: patch test 1, 2 weeks after DPC sensitization. The treatment is: therapeutic diphenylcyclopropenone sensitization with weekly scalp DPC. TCRdb re-derived calls from the RACE reads in MiXCR, one entry per CDR3 protein. The sample has fewer than 500,000 distinct CDR3 sequences, roughly 5% seen once. The source was whole blood, collected in connection with sensitization to the hapten diphenylcyclopropenone (DPC). These TCRs come from a woman aged 45-60 years with alopecia areata. Some clones in this sample may be carry-over from other donors' samples.

This clonotype was counted only a few times. The V call is TRBV6-6, the J call TRBJ1-6; 7 nucleotides align to TRBD1. V dropped 3 bases and J dropped 6; count of bases not matched to a gene: 11. The CDR3 runs to 17 residues. Germline V gives CDR1 MNHNY, CDR2 SVGAGI (reference sequence). The CDR3 reads CASSYLSRDSLNSPLHF. CDR3 sequence (DNA): TGTGCCAGCAGTTATCTATCGCGGGACAGCCTTAATTCACCCCTCCACTTT.

The sample holds many counts of this clonotype. The chain is built from TRBV5-6 and TRBJ1-3, with D unclear. CDR3 length equals 16 residues. CDR1 is SGHDT, CDR2 YYEEEE, per germline. The V end lost 2 bases, the J end lost 0 bases, and 12 bases lay between the germline ends. CDR3 amino acids: CASSFVERFSGNTIYF. The CDR3 DNA sequence: TGTGCCAGCAGCTTTGTGGAAAGATTCTCTGGAAACACCATATATTTT.

This clonotype was counted a few times. As DNA, the CDR3 is TGCGCCAGCAGCTTGCGGGCACAGGGCGTCGCCGGGGAGCTGTTTTTT. Translated: CASSLRAQGVAGELFF. V and J are TRBV5-1 and TRBJ2-2, with D possibly TRBD1 on 6 matching bases. Trimming removed 1 base at V and 6 bases at J, with 16 bases between. The CDR3 runs 16 residues. Germline lookup yields CDR1 SGHRS and CDR2 YFSETQ.

This clonotype was counted many times. The chain employs TRBV5-1 and TRBJ1-2, with D possibly TRBD1 on 6 matching bases. Looked up from germline, CDR1 is SGHRS and CDR2 is YFSETQ. V shed 4 bases and J shed 2 bases, with 15 bases lying between them. The CDR3 has 15 residues. Here the CDR3 reads CASSPDGGRNYGYTF. The CDR3 DNA reads TGCGCCAGCAGCCCGGATGGGGGGCGCAACTATGGCTACACCTTC.

This clonotype has a handful of counts. V is TRBV19 and J is TRBJ2-1; 12 bases are a match to TRBD1. V lost 5 bases to trimming and J lost 10 bases; unmatched junction nucleotides: 9. CDR3 size: 15 residues. Germline V gene sequence: CDR1 LNHDA, CDR2 SQIVND (reference sequence). The CDR3 loop reads CASSPGQGALGEQFF. CDR3 coding DNA: TGTGCCAGTAGTCCGGGACAGGGGGCTTTAGGAGAGCAGTTCTTC.

This clonotype was seen more than once but under ten times. The rearrangement joins TRBV2 to TRBJ1-5; 7 bases are shared with TRBD1. The V segment lost 6 bases and the J segment 3 bases; nucleotides outside the gene matches: 8. This CDR3 region has 15 residues. Looked up from germline, CDR1 is SNHLY and CDR2 is FYNNEI. The CDR3 DNA reads as TGTGCCAGCAGGGAAACCACAGGGGCCAATCAGCCCCAGCATTTT. Translation: CASRETTGANQPQHF.

This clonotype was seen ten or more times. The chain joins TRBV29-1 to TRBJ1-2; 7 bases are shared with TRBD1. Germline V gene data show CDR1 as SQVTM and CDR2 as ANQGSEA. V trimming: 4 bases; J trimming: 4 bases; junction bases outside the gene matches: 6. The CDR3 is 13 residues long. CDR3 coding DNA: TGCAGCGTTGGAGGGGGCGAGGGCTATGGCTACACCTTC. Protein sequence: CSVGGGEGYGYTF.

At least ten counts were recorded for this clonotype. The chain has TRBV3-1 and TRBJ2-1; 11 bases match TRBD2. Germline V gene lookup returns CDR1 LGHDT and CDR2 YNNKEL (reference sequence). Germline trimming cut 6 bases from V and 8 bases from J; bases unmatched to any gene: 6. The CDR3 is 14 amino acids. The CDR3 nucleotides read TGTGCCAGCAGTATAGCGGGGGGGCCGGATGAGCAGTTCTTC. This sequence encodes CASSIAGGPDEQFF.